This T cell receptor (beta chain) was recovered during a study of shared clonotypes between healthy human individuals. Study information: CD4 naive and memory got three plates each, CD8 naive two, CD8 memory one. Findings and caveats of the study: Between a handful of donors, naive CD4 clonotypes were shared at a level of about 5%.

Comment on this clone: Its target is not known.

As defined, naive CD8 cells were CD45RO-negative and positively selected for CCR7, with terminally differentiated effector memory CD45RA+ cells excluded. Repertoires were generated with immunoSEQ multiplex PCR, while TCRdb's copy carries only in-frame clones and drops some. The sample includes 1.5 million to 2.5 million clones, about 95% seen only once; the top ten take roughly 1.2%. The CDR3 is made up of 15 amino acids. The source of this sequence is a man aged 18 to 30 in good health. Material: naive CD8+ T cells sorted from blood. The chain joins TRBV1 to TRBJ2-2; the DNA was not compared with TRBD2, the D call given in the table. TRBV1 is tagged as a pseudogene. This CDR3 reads CTRGLAGERTGELFF. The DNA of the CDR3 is TGCACCAGGGGACTAGCGGGAGAGAGAACCGGGGAGCTGTTTTTT.